The rows below give T cell receptor beta chains drawn from one sample of a study of shared clonotypes between healthy human individuals. Data came from immunoSEQ multiplex PCR; TCRdb stores just in-frame clones and leaves some out. Among 2 million or so clones listed, 85% to 95% were seen once. The sequencing input was naive CD8+ T cells sorted from blood. The receptors were gathered from a young man in good health. The CDR3 runs from the conserved cysteine through the conserved F or W. The D gene is left open where the match is weak. Clone size is shown for a subset of rows, as once, few, many or a class of expanded clone.

clone size	D gene	V gene	J gene	CDR3 protein	CDR3 DNA
NA	TRBD2	TRBV27	TRBJ2-7	CASSPTSGRAPSYEQYF	TGTGCCAGCAGTCCAACTAGCGGGAGGGCCCCCTCCTACGAGCAGTACTTC
NA	TRBD1	TRBV30	TRBJ2-2	CAWSGGDRANTGELFF	TGTGCCTGGAGTGGGGGGGACAGGGCGAACACCGGGGAGCTGTTTTTT
NA	TRBD2	TRBV7-2	TRBJ2-3	CASSFLLASSTDTQYF	TGTGCCAGCAGCTTCCTACTAGCGTCTAGCACAGATACGCAGTATTTT
once	NA	TRBV7-9	TRBJ1-4	CASSLTDDRNEKLFF	TGTGCCAGCAGCTTAACGGACGATAGAAACGAAAAACTGTTTTTT
once	NA	TRBV18	TRBJ2-2	CASSPIDSFTGELFF	TGTGCCAGCTCACCAATTGACAGTTTCACCGGGGAGCTGTTTTTT
NA	TRBD1	TRBV4-1	TRBJ1-5	CASSQRTGANQPQHF	TGCGCCAGCAGCCAACGAACAGGGGCAAATCAGCCCCAGCATTTT
NA	TRBD2	TRBV10-1	TRBJ2-7	CASSESTSRSYEQYF	TGCGCCAGCAGTGAGTCGACTAGCCGTAGCTACGAGCAGTACTTC
few	NA	TRBV30	TRBJ2-6	CAWSVGGSGANVLTF	TGTGCCTGGAGCGTTGGTGGGTCTGGGGCCAACGTCCTGACTTTC
NA	TRBD1	TRBV5-1	TRBJ2-5	CASSTGTEYQETQYF	TGCGCCAGCAGTACCGGGACAGAATATCAAGAGACCCAGTACTTC
NA	NA	TRBV27	TRBJ1-4	CASSLRGEGLHNEKLFF	TGTGCCAGCAGTTTAAGGGGGGAAGGCCTCCATAATGAAAAACTGTTTTTT
NA	NA	TRBV6-5	TRBJ2-4	CASSYSSGEDIQYF	TGTGCCAGCAGTTACTCGTCAGGGGAGGACATTCAGTACTTC
NA	TRBD1	TRBV9	TRBJ2-2	CASSVGTGNTGELFF	TGTGCCAGCAGCGTAGGGACAGGCAACACCGGGGAGCTGTTTTTT
NA	TRBD1	TRBV13	TRBJ2-5	CASSLEVPGGEGTQYF	TGTGCCAGCAGCTTAGAGGTCCCAGGGGGCGAGGGGACCCAGTACTTC
once	NA	TRBV28	TRBJ2-7	CASRVDGDYEQYF	TGTGCCAGCAGGGTGGACGGAGACTACGAGCAGTACTTC
NA	NA	TRBV30	TRBJ1-2	CAWSVQATNYGYTF	TGTGCCTGGAGTGTACAGGCGACTAACTATGGCTACACCTTC
NA	NA	TRBV14	TRBJ2-2	CASSHGGNTGELFF	TGTGCCAGCAGCCATGGTGGGAACACCGGGGAGCTGTTTTTT
few	NA	TRBV27	TRBJ1-1	CASSPLLTVGWTEAFF	TGTGCCAGCAGTCCCTTGCTGACAGTAGGGTGGACTGAAGCTTTCTTT
NA	NA	TRBV5-8	TRBJ1-2	CASSLRAALYGYTF	TGTGCCAGCAGCTTGCGGGCAGCCCTATATGGCTACACCTTC
few	TRBD1	TRBV6-5	TRBJ1-1	CASSTTGVNTEAFF	TGTGCCAGCAGTACAACAGGGGTGAACACTGAAGCTTTCTTT
NA	NA	TRBV7-9	TRBJ2-7	CASSSRTTPYEQYF	TGTGCCAGCAGCTCACGGACAACACCCTACGAGCAGTACTTC
NA	TRBD1	TRBV7-9	TRBJ2-7	CASSPPIGQGSSYEQYF	TGTGCCAGCAGTCCCCCGATAGGACAGGGGAGCTCCTACGAGCAGTACTTC
NA	NA	TRBV25-1	TRBJ2-2	CASSDWTGTGELFF	TGTGCCAGCAGTGATTGGACTGGCACCGGGGAGCTGTTTTTT
NA	NA	TRBV11-2	TRBJ1-4	CASSLGGSVEKLFF	TGTGCCAGCAGCTTGGGGGGGTCTGTAGAAAAACTGTTTTTT